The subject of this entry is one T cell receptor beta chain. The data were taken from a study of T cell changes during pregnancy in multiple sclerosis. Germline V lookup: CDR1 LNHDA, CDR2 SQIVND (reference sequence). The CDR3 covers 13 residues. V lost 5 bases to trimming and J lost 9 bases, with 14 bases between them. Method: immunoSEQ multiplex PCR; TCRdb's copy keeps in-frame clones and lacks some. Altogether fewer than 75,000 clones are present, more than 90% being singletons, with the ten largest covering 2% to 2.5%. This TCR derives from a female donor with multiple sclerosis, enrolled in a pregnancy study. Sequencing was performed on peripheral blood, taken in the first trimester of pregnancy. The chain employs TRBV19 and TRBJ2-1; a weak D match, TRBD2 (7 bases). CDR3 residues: CASSDRGAGEQFF. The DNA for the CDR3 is TGTGCCAGTAGTGACCGGGGGGCCGGTGAGCAGTTCTTC.